This TCR beta chain was observed in a study of blood T cell repertoires in COVID-19. CDR1 and CDR2 (germline): MDHEN, SYDVKM. The germline V and J ends were trimmed by 3 bases and 4 bases, with 9 bases remaining between them. The CDR3 consists of 14 residues. Profiling relied on immunoSEQ multiplex PCR, and the TCRdb table lists in-frame clones only, not all of them. Of around 320,000 clones in the sample, about 91% were seen once. This TCR came from a woman in her twenties or thirties who had recovered from COVID-19. The sequencing sample was made of peripheral blood. The rearrangement uses TRBV28 and TRBJ1-4; no clear D. The CDR3 reads CASSFRHLNEKLFF. CDR3 coding DNA: TGTGCCAGCAGTTTTCGACACCTTAATGAAAAACTGTTTTTT.